These 13 T cell receptor beta chains originate from one sample sequenced in a study of cytomegalovirus exposure and HLA in healthy donors. The study ran its PCR with 60 Vbeta and 13 Jbeta primers. Sequencing was performed with immunoSEQ multiplex PCR; in TCRdb, only in-frame clones are kept and a portion is missing. The table has some 100,000 clones, approximately 77% seen once. The sequenced material came from PBMCs. The receptors stem from a male donor in good health and CMV-seropositive.

The genes are TRBV7-9 and TRBJ1-6; D remains ambiguous. CDR3 length: 14 amino acids. Trimming stripped 5 bases from V and 10 bases from J, with 15 bases between. Germline V lookup: CDR1 SEHNR, CDR2 FQNEAQ (reference sequence). The CDR3 region has the DNA TGTGCCAGCAGCCAGCCCGGGTTCGGGTCACCCCTCCACTTT. Protein: CASSQPGFGSPLHF.

V and J are TRBV6-1 and TRBJ1-1, with D possibly matching TRBD1 (6 bases). The CDR3 runs to 13 residues. The ends were cut back, 8 bases at V and 1 base at J, with 11 bases in the middle. Germline V gene lookup returns CDR1 MNHNS and CDR2 SASEGT. The CDR3 spells CASRQESNTEAFF. For the CDR3, the DNA is TGTGCCAGCCGACAGGAATCGAACACTGAAGCTTTCTTT.

V is TRBV7-2 and J is TRBJ1-6; 7 nucleotides match TRBD1. Trimming at V came to 5 bases and at J to 4 bases, leaving 17 bases not matched to a gene. The CDR3 contains 19 residues. The germline V gene encodes CDR1 SGHTA and CDR2 FQGNSA. The CDR3 loop is CASSPQGTVRRGYNSPLHF. CDR3 coding DNA: TGTGCCAGCAGCCCCCAGGGGACAGTGCGAAGAGGATATAATTCACCCCTCCACTTT.

This clone has only one observation. The J gene is TRBJ1-2, the V gene TRBV11-2; the D is unclear. The CDR3 runs to 12 residues. V gave up 5 bases and J gave up 5 bases, with 9 bases separating them. CDR1 is SGHAT, CDR2 FQNNGV, per germline. The CDR3 sequence: CASSQAWYGYTF. CDR3 nucleotide sequence: TGTGCCAGCAGCCAGGCCTGGTATGGCTACACCTTC.

The chain carries TRBV7-9 and TRBJ1-1; TRBD1 matches 9 bases. CDR3 size: 14 residues. With 6 bases clipped from V and 5 bases from J, the junction kept 7 bases outside the gene matches. The germline V gene has CDR1 SEHNR and CDR2 FQNEAQ (reference sequence). CDR3 DNA sequence: TGTGCCAGCAGGGGGGGACAGGGATGGACTGAAGCTTTCTTT. This encodes CASRGGQGWTEAFF.

The rearrangement joins TRBV7-2 to TRBJ2-2, with a tentative D call TRBD1 (6 bases). V was clipped by 0 bases and J by 6 bases, with 11 bases between them. There are 15 residues in the CDR3. From germline, CDR1 is SGHTA and CDR2 FQGNSA. CDR3 loop: CASSLALGAAGELFF. The CDR3 DNA reads as TGTGCCAGCAGCTTAGCGCTGGGGGCGGCCGGGGAGCTGTTTTTT.

The rearrangement joins TRBV5-4 to TRBJ2-5; D perhaps matches TRBD2 (7 bases). The V and J ends lost 4 bases and 2 bases respectively, with 12 bases between them. The CDR3 has 14 amino acids. CDR1 is SGHNT, CDR2 YYREEE, per germline (reference sequence). This CDR3 is CASSVGGGQETQYF. The CDR3 DNA is TGTGCCAGCAGCGTAGGGGGAGGGCAAGAGACCCAGTACTTC.

This rearrangement joins TRBV30 to TRBJ2-1; weak D call: TRBD1 (5 bases). The V end was cut by 0 bases, the J end by 9 bases, with 6 bases between. The CDR3 is 11 residues long. The germline V gene has CDR1 GTSNPN and CDR2 SVGIG (reference sequence). The CDR3 loop is CAWSVQGEQFF. The CDR3 coding sequence is TGTGCCTGGAGTGTTCAGGGTGAGCAGTTCTTC.

This clone has only a few counts. The J gene is TRBJ1-2, the V gene TRBV19; D gene uncertain. This CDR3 region has 12 residues. Between the trimmed V and J ends, which lost 5 bases and 4 bases, there was a span of 8 bases. The germline V gene encodes CDR1 LNHDA and CDR2 SQIVND (reference sequence). The CDR3 nucleotides are TGTGCCAGTAGTGGGAGGCCCTATGGCTACACCTTC. Translated: CASSGRPYGYTF.

The CDR3 bases are TGTGCCACCAGCAGAGATCGCGGGGGGCCTTCCACAGATACGCAGTATTTT. Translating it yields CATSRDRGGPSTDTQYF. V and J are TRBV15 and TRBJ2-3; 8 bases are shared with TRBD2. The CDR3 extends over 17 amino acids. Losses at the gene ends were 0 bases for V and 2 bases for J; bases not matched to a gene: 7. Germline assignment: CDR1 LNHNV and CDR2 YYDKDF (reference sequence).

This sequence joins TRBV13 and TRBJ1-1; 7 nucleotides line up with TRBD1. The V gene end was trimmed by 8 bases and the J gene end by 4 bases; junction bases not matched to a gene: 4. This CDR3 contains 12 residues. CDR1 is PRHDT and CDR2 is FYEKMQ in the germline V gene (reference sequence). This chain's CDR3 is CASLAGGTEAFF. CDR3 bases: TGTGCCAGCTTGGCAGGGGGCACTGAAGCTTTCTTT. Based on the CDR3 plus reference TRBV13 and TRBJ1-1, the full variable domain is AAGVIQSPRHLIKEKRETATLKCYPIPRHDTVYWYQQGPGQDPQFLISFYEKMQSDKGSIPDRFSAQQFSDYHSELNMSSLELGDSALYFCASLAGGTEAFFGQGTRLTVV.

The chain uses TRBV27 and TRBJ1-2; no clear D. This CDR3 comprises 16 residues. V was shortened by 5 bases and J by 8 bases, with 24 bases between the two germline ends. Germline CDR1 reads MNHEY; CDR2 reads SMNVEV (reference sequence). CDR3 loop: CASSRGSGPLVGGYTF. DNA for the CDR3: TGTGCCAGCAGTCGAGGGTCGGGCCCTCTCGTCGGCGGCTACACCTTC.

This clone was seen more than once but under ten times. The V and J genes are TRBV7-9 and TRBJ1-2; TRBD1 aligns across 9 bases. Germline values: CDR1 SEHNR, CDR2 FQNEAQ (reference sequence). The CDR3 is made up of 13 amino acids. V was pared by 2 bases and J by 7 bases, with 2 bases of the junction left unmatched. CDR3 DNA sequence: TGTGCCAGCAGCTTACTGACAGGGGGTGGCTACACCTTC. It codes for CASSLLTGGGYTF.